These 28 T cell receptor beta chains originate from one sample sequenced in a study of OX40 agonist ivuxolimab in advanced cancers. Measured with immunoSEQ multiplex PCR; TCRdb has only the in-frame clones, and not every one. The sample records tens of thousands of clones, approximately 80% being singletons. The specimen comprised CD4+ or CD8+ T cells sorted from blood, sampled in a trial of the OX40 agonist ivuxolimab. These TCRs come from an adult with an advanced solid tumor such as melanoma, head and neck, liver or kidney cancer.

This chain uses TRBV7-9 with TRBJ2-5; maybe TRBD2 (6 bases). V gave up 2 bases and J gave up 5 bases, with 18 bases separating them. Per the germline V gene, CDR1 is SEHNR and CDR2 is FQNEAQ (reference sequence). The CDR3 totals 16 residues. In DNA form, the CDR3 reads TGTGCCAGCAGCTTAAGAGACAAGGAGGGGTCGGAGACCCAGTACTTC. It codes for CASSLRDKEGSETQYF.

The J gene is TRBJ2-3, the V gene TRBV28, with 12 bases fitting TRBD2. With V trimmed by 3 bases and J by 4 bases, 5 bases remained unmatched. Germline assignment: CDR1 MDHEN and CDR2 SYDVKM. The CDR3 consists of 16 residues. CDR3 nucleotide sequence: TGTGCCAGCAGTTTCCTAGCGGGAGGGAAAGCAGATACGCAGTATTTT. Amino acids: CASSFLAGGKADTQYF.

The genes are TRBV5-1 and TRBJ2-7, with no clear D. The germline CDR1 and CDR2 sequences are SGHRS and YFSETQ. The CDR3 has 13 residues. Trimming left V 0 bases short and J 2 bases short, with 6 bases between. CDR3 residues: CASSLEQTYEQYF. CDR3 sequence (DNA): TGCGCCAGCAGCTTGGAACAGACCTACGAGCAGTACTTC.

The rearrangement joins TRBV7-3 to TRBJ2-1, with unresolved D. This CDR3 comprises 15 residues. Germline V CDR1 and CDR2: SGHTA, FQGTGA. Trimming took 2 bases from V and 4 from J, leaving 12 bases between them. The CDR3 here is CASSLQVGQYNEQFF. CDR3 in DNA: TGTGCCAGCAGCTTACAGGTCGGCCAGTACAATGAGCAGTTCTTC. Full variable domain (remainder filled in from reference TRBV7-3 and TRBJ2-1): GAGVSQTPSNKVTEKGKYVELRCDPISGHTALYWYRQSLGQGPEFLIYFQGTGAADDSGLPNDRFFAVRPEGSVSTLKIQRTERGDSAVYLCASSLQVGQYNEQFFGPGTRLTVL.

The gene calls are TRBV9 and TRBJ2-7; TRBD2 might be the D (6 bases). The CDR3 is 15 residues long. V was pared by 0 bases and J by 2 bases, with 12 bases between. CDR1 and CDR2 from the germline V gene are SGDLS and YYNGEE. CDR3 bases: TGTGCCAGCAGCGTAGCGGTCGGGGGTACCTACGAGCAGTACTTC. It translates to CASSVAVGGTYEQYF.

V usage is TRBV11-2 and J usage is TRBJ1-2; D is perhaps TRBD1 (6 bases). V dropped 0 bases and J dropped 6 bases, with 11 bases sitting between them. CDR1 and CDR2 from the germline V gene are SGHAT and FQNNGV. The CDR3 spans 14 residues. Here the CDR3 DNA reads TGTGCCAGCAGCTTAGATGAAGGGGGTGATGGCTACACCTTC. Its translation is CASSLDEGGDGYTF.

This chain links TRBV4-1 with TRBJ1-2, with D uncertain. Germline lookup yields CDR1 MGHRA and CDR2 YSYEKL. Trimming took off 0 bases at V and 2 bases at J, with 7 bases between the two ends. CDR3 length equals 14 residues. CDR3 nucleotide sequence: TGCGCCAGCAGCCAAGATCCAGAAAACTATGGCTACACCTTC. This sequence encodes CASSQDPENYGYTF.

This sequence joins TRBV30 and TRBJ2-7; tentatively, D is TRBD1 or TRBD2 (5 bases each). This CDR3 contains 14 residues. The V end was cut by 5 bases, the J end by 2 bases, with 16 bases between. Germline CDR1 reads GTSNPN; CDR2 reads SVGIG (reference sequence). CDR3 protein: CAWRLRDAAYEQYF. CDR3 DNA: TGTGCCTGGCGCCTCCGGGACGCCGCCTACGAGCAGTACTTC.

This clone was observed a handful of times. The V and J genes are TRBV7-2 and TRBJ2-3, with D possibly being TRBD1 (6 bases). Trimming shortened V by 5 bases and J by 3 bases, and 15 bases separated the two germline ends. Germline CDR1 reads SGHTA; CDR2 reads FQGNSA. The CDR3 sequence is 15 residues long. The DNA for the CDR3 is TGTGCCAGCAGCCCCGGACAGTTTTGGACAGATACGCAGTATTTT. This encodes CASSPGQFWTDTQYF.

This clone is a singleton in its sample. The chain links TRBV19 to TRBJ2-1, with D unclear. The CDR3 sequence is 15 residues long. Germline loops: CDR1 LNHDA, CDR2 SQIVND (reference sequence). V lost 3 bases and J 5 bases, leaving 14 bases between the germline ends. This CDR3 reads CASSIVSGLNNEQFF. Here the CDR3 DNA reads TGTGCCAGTAGTATTGTGTCGGGCCTAAACAATGAGCAGTTCTTC.

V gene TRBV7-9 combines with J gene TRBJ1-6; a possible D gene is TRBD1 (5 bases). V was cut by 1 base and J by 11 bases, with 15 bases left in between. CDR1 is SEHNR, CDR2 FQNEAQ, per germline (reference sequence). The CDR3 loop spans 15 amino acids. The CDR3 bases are TGTGCCAGCAGCTTAGTAACTGGGGCCGCCCCACCCCTCCACTTT. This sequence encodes CASSLVTGAAPPLHF.

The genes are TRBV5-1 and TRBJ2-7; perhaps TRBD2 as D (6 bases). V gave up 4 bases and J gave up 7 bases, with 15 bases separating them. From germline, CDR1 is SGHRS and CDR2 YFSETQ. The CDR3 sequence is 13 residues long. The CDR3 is CASSLGLAGEQYF. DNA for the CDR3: TGCGCCAGCAGCCTGGGACTTGCCGGGGAGCAGTACTTC.

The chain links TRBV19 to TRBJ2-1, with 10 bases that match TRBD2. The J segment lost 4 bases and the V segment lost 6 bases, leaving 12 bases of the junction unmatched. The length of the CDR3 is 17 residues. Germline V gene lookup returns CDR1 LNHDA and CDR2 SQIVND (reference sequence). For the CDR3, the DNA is TGTGCCAGTAGCTACACTAGCGGGGACACGTATTACAATGAGCAGTTCTTC. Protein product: CASSYTSGDTYYNEQFF.

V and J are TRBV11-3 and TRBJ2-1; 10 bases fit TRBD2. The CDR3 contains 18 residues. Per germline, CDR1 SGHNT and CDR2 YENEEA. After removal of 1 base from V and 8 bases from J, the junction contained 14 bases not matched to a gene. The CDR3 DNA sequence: TGTGCCAGCAGCTTAGGCACTATAGCGGGAGGAGGATCGGATGAGCAGTTCTTC. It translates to CASSLGTIAGGGSDEQFF. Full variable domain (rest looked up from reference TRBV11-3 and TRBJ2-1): EAGVVQSPRYKIIEKKQPVAFWCNPISGHNTLYWYLQNLGQGPELLIRYENEEAVDDSQLPKDRFSAERLKGVDSTLKIQPAELGDSAVYLCASSLGTIAGGGSDEQFFGPGTRLTVL.

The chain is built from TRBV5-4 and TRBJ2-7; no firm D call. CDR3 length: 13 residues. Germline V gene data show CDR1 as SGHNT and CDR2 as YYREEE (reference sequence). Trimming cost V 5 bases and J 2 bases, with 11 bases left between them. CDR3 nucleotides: TGTGCCAGCAGTCCCGACGTACCCTACGAGCAGTACTTC. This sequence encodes CASSPDVPYEQYF.

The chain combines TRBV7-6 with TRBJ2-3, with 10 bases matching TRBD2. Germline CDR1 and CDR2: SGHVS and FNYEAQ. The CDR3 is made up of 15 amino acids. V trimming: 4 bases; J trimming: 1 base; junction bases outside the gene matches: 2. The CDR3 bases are TGTGCCAGCAGCTCCCTAGCGGGGGGCACAGATACGCAGTATTTT. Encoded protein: CASSSLAGGTDTQYF.

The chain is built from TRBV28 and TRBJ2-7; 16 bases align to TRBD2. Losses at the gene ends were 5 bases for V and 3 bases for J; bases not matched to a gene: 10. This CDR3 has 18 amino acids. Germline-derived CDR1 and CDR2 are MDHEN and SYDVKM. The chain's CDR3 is CASSTSGLAGGPDYEQYF. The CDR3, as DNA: TGTGCCAGCAGTACCTCGGGACTAGCGGGAGGGCCGGACTACGAGCAGTACTTC.

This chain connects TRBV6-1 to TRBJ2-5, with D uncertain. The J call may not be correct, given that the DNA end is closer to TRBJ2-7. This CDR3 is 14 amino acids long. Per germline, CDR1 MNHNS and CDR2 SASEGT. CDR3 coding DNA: TGTGCCATTTCCCCGGACGGACGTTTTCCCGAGCAGTACTTC. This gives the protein CAISPDGRFPEQYF.

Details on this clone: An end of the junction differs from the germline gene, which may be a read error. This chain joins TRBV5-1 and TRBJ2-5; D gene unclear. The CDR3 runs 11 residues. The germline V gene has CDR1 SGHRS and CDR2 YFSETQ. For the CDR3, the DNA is TGCGCCAGCCGCTTTGGGGAGACCCAGTACTTC. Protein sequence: CASRFGETQYF.

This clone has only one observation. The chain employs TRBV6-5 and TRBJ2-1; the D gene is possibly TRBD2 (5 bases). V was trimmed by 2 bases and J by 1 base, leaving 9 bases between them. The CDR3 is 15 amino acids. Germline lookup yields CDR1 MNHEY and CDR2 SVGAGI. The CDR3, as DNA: TGTGCCAGCAGTTACGGACTCGGGTCCTACAATGAGCAGTTCTTC. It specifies CASSYGLGSYNEQFF.

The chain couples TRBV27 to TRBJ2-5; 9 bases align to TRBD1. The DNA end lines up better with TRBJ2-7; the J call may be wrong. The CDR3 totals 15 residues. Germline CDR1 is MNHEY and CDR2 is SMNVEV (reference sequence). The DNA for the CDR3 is TGTGCCAGCAGTTTATCCGAGGACAGGGGTTACGAGCAGTACTTC. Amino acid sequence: CASSLSEDRGYEQYF.

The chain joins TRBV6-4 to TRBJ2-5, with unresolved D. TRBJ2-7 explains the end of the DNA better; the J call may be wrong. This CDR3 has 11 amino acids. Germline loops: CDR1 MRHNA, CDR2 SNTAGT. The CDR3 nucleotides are TGTGCCAGCAGTGACAGTAACGAGCAGTACTTC. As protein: CASSDSNEQYF.

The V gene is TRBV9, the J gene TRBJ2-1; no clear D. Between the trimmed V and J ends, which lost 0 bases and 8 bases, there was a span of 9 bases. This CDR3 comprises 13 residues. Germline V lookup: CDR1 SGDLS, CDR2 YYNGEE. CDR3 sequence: CASSVVAGDEQFF. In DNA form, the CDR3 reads TGTGCCAGCAGCGTAGTCGCTGGAGATGAGCAGTTCTTC. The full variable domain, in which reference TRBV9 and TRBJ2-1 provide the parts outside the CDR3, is DSGVTQTPKHLITATGQRVTLRCSPRSGDLSVYWYQQSLDQGLQFLIQYYNGEERAKGNILERFSAQQFPDLHSELNLSSLELGDSALYFCASSVVAGDEQFFGPGTRLTVL.

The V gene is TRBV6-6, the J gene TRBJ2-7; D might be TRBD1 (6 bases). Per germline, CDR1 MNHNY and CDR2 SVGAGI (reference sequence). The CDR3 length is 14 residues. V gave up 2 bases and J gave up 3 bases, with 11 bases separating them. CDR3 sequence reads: CASSYAQQGYEQYF. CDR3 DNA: TGTGCCAGCAGTTACGCCCAACAGGGCTACGAGCAGTACTTC.

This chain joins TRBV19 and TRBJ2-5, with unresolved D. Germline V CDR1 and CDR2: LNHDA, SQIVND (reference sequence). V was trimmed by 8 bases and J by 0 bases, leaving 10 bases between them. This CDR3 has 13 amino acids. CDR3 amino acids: CASRPVYQETQYF. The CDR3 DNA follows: TGTGCCAGTCGACCCGTGTACCAAGAGACCCAGTACTTC.

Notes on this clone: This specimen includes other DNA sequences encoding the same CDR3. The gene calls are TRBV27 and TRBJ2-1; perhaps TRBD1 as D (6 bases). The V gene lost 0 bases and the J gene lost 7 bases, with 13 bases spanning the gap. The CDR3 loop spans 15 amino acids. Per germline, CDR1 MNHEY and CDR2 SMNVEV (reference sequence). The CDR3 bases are TGTGCCAGCAGTTTATCGGGACAAGGAGGAAATGAGCAGTTCTTC. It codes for CASSLSGQGGNEQFF.

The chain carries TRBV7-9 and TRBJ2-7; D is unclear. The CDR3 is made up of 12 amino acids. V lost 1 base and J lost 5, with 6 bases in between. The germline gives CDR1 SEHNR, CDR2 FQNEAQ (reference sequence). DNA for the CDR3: TGTGCCAGCAGCTTAGAAGCGAACGAGCAGTACTTC. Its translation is CASSLEANEQYF.

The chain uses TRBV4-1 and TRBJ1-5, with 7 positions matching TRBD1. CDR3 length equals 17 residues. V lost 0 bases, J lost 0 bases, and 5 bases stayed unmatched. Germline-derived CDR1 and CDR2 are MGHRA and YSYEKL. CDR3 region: CASSQDQGQNSNQPQHF. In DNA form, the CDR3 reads TGCGCCAGCAGCCAAGATCAGGGACAGAATAGCAATCAGCCCCAGCATTTT.